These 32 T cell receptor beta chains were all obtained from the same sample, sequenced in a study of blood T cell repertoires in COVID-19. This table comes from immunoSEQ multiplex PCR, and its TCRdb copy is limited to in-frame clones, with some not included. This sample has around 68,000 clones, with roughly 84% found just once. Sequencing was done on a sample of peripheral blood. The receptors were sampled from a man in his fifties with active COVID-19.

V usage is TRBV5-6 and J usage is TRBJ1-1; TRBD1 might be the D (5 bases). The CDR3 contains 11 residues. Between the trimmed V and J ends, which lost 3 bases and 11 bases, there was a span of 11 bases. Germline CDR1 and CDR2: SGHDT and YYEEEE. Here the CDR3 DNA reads TGTGCCAGCAGCTCCGGGACTTGGGCTTTCTTT. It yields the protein CASSSGTWAFF.

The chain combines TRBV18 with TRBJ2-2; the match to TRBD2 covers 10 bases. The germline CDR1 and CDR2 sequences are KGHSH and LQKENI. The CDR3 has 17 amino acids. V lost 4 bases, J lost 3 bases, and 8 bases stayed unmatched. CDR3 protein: CASSQEVAGGHTGELFF. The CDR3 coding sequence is TGTGCCAGCTCACAGGAGGTAGCGGGAGGTCACACCGGGGAGCTGTTTTTT.

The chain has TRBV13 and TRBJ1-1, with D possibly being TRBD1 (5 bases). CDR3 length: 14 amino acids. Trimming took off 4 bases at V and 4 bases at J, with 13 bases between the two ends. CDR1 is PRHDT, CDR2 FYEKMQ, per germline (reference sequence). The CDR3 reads CASSSTDDGTEAFF. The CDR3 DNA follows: TGTGCCAGCAGCTCGACAGATGACGGCACTGAAGCTTTCTTT. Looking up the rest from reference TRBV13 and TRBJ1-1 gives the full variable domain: AAGVIQSPRHLIKEKRETATLKCYPIPRHDTVYWYQQGPGQDPQFLISFYEKMQSDKGSIPDRFSAQQFSDYHSELNMSSLELGDSALYFCASSSTDDGTEAFFGQGTRLTVV.

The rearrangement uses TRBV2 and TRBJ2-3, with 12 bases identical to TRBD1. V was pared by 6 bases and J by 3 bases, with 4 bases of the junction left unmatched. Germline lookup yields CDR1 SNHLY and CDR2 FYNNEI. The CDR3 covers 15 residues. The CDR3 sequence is CASRLGQGATDTQYF. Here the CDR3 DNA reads TGTGCCAGCAGACTGGGACAGGGGGCTACAGATACGCAGTATTTT.

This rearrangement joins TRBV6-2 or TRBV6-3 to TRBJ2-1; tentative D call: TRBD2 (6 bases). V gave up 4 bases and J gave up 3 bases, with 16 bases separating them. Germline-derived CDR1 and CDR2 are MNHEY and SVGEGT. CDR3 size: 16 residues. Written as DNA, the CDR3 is TGTGCCAGCAGTTTGACACCTCGGAGGGTCTACAATGAGCAGTTCTTC. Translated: CASSLTPRRVYNEQFF.

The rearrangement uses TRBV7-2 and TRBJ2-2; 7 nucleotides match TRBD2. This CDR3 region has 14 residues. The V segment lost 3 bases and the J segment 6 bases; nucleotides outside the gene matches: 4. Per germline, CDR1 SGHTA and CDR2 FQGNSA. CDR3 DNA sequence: TGTGCCAGCAGCTTGATACTAGCGCCCGGGGAGCTGTTTTTT. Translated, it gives CASSLILAPGELFF. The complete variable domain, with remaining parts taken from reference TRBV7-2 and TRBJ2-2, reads GAGVSQSPSNKVTEKGKDVELRCDPISGHTALYWYRQSLGQGLEFLIYFQGNSAPDKSGLPSDRFSAERTGGSVSTLTIQRTQQEDSAVYLCASSLILAPGELFFGEGSRLTVL.

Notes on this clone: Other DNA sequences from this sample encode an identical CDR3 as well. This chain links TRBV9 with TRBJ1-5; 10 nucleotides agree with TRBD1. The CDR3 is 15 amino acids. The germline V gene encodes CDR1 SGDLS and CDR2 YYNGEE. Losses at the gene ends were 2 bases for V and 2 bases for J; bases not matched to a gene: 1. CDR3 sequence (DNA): TGTGCCAGCAGCGTTGGACAGGGGGGCAATCAGCCCCAGCATTTT. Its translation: CASSVGQGGNQPQHF. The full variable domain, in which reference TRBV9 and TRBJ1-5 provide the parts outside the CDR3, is DSGVTQTPKHLITATGQRVTLRCSPRSGDLSVYWYQQSLDQGLQFLIQYYNGEERAKGNILERFSAQQFPDLHSELNLSSLELGDSALYFCASSVGQGGNQPQHFGDGTRLSIL.

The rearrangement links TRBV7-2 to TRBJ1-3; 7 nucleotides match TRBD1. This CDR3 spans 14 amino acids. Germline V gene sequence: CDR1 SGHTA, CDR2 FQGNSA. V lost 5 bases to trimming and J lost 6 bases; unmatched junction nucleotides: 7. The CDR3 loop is CASSPSTGINTIYF. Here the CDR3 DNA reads TGTGCCAGCAGCCCGTCGACAGGGATAAACACCATATATTTT.

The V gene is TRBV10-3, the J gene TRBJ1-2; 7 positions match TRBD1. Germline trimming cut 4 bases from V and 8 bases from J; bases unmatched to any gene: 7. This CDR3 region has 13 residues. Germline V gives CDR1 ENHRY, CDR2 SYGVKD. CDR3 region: CAISGTGVGGYTF. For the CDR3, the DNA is TGTGCCATCAGTGGAACAGGGGTCGGGGGCTACACCTTC.

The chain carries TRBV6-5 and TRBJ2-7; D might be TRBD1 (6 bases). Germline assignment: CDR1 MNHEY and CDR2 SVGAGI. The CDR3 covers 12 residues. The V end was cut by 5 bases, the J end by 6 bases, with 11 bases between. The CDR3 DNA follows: TGTGCCAGCAGTCCACCAGGGGTCGAGCAGTACTTC. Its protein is CASSPPGVEQYF.

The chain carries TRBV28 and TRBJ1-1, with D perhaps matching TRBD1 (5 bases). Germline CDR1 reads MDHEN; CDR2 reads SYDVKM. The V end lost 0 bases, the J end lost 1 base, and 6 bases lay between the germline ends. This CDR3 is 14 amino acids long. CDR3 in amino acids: CASSLWQGNTEAFF. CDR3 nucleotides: TGTGCCAGCAGTTTATGGCAGGGGAACACTGAAGCTTTCTTT.

This chain's CDR3 is CAISQPGQGNFEQYF. For the CDR3, the DNA is TGTGCCATCAGTCAACCGGGACAGGGGAATTTCGAGCAGTACTTC. The chain recombines TRBV10-3 with TRBJ2-7; 10 bases fit TRBD1. J was trimmed by 6 bases and V by 5 bases; bases with no gene match: 10. CDR3 length: 15 residues. The germline gives CDR1 ENHRY, CDR2 SYGVKD.

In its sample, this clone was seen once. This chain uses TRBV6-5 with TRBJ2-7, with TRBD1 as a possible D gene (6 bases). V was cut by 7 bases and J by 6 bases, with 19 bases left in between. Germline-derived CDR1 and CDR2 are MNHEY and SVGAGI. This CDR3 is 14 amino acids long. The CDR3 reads CASTLTGSKGEQYF. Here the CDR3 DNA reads TGTGCCAGCACTTTGACAGGTTCCAAGGGCGAGCAGTACTTC.

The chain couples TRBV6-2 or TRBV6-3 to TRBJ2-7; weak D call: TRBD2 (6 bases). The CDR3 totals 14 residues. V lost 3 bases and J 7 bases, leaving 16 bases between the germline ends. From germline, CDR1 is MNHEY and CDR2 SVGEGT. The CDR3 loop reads CASSYNRARGEQYF. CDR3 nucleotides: TGTGCCAGCAGTTATAACCGGGCCCGGGGGGAGCAGTACTTC.

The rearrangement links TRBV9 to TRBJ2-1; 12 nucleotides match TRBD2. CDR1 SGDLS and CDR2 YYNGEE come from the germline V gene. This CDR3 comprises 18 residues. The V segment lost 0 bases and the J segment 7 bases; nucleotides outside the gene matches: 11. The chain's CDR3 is CASSVDGRLAGVVNEQFF. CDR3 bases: TGTGCCAGCAGCGTAGATGGGAGACTAGCGGGAGTAGTAAATGAGCAGTTCTTC.

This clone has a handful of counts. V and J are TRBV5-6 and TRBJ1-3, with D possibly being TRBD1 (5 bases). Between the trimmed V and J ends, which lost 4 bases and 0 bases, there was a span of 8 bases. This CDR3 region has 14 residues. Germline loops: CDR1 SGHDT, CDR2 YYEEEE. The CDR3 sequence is CASSGASSGNTIYF. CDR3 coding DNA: TGTGCCAGCAGCGGGGCCAGCTCTGGAAACACCATATATTTT. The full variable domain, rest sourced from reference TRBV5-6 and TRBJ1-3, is DAGVTQSPTHLIKTRGQQVTLRCSPKSGHDTVSWYQQALGQGPQFIFQYYEEEERQRGNFPDRFSGHQFPNYSSELNVNALLLGDSALYLCASSGASSGNTIYFGEGSWLTVV.

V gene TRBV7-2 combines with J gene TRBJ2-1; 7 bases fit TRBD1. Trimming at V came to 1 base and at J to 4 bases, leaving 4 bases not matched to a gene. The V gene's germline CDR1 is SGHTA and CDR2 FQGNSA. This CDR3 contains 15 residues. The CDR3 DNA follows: TGTGCCAGCAGCTTAGGGGGACAGACATACAATGAGCAGTTCTTC. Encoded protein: CASSLGGQTYNEQFF.

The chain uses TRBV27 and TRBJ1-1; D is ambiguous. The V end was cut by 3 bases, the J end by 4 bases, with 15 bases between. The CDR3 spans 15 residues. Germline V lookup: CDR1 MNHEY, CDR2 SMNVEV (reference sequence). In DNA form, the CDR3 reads TGTGCCAGCAGTTTCGGACCCCGGGGTGGCACTGAAGCTTTCTTT. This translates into CASSFGPRGGTEAFF.

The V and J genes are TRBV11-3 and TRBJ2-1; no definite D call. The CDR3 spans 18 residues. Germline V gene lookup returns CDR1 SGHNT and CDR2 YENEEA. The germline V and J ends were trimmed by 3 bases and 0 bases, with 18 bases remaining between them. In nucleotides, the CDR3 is TGTGCCAGCAGCTTTAGTCCTCAAGCCTCGAGCTCCTACAATGAGCAGTTCTTC. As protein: CASSFSPQASSSYNEQFF.

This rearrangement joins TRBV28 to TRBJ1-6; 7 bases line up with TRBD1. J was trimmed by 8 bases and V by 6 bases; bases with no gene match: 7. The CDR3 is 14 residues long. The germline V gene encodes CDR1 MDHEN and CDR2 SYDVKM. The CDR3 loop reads CASSRSQGYSPLHF. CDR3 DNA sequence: TGTGCCAGCAGCCGGTCACAGGGGTATTCACCCCTCCACTTT.

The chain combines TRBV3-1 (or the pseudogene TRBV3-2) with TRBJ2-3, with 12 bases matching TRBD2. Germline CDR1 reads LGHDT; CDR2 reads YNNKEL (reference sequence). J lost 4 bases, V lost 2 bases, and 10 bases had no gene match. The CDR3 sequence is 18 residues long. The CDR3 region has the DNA TGTGCCAGCAGCCAAATTAGACCGACTAGCGGGGGCTCAGATACGCAGTATTTT. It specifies CASSQIRPTSGGSDTQYF.

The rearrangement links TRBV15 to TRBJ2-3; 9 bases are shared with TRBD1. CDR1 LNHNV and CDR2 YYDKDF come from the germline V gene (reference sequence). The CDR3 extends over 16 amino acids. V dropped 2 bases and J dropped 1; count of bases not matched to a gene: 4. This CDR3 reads CATSRTGTGRTDTQYF. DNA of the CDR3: TGTGCCACCAGCAGAACCGGGACAGGGCGCACAGATACGCAGTATTTT.

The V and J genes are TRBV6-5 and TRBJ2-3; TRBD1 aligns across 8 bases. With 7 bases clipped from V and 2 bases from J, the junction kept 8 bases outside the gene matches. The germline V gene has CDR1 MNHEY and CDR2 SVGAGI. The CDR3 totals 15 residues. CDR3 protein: CASTRTGSVTDTQYF. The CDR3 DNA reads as TGTGCCAGCACAAGGACAGGGTCGGTCACAGATACGCAGTATTTT.

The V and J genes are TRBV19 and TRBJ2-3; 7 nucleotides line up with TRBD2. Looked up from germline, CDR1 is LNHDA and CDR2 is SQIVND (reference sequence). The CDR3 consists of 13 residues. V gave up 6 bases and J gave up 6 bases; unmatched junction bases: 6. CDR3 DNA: TGTGCCAGTAGGTCACGGGGAGGGGATACGCAGTATTTT. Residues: CASRSRGGDTQYF.

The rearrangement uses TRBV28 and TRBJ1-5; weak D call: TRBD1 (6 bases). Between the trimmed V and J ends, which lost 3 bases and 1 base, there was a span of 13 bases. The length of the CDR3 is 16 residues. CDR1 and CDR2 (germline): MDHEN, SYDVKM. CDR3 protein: CASSFSGRGSNQPQHF. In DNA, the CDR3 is TGTGCCAGCAGTTTCTCCGGCAGGGGCAGCAATCAGCCCCAGCATTTT.

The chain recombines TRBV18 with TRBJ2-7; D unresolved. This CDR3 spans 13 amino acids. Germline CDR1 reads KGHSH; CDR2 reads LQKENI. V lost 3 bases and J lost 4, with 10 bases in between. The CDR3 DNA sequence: TGTGCCAGCTCACCGATACTCGGTTACGAGCAGTACTTC. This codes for CASSPILGYEQYF.

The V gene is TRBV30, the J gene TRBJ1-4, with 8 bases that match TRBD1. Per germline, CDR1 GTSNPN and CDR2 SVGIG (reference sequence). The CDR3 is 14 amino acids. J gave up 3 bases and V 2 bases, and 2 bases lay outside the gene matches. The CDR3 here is CAWSLTGANEKLFF. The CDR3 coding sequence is TGTGCCTGGAGTTTGACAGGGGCTAATGAAAAACTGTTTTTT.

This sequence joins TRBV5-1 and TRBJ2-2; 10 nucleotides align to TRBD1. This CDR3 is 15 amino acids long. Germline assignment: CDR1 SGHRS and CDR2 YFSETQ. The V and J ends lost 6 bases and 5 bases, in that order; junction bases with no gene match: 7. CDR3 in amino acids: CASTTGTGVTGELFF. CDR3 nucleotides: TGCGCCAGCACAACCGGGACAGGGGTGACCGGGGAGCTGTTTTTT.

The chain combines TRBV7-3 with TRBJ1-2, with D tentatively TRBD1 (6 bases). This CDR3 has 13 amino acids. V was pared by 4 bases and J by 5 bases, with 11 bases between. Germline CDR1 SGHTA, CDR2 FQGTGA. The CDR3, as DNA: TGTGCCAGCAGCTCGGGTAGGGGGTATGGCTACACCTTC. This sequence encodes CASSSGRGYGYTF. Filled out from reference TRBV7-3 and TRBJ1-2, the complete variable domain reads GAGVSQTPSNKVTEKGKYVELRCDPISGHTALYWYRQSLGQGPEFLIYFQGTGAADDSGLPNDRFFAVRPEGSVSTLKIQRTERGDSAVYLCASSSGRGYGYTFGSGTRLTVV.

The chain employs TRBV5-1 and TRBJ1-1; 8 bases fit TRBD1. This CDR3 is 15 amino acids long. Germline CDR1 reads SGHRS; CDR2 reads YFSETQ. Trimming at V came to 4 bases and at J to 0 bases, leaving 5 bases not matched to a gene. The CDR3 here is CASSRGQGLNTEAFF. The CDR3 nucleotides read TGCGCCAGCAGCCGTGGACAGGGTTTGAACACTGAAGCTTTCTTT.

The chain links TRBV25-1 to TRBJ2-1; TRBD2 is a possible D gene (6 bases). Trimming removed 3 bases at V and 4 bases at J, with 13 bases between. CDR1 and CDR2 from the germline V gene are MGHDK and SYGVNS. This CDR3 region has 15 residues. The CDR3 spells CASSEVRDVYNEQFF. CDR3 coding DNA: TGTGCCAGCAGTGAGGTGCGGGACGTTTACAATGAGCAGTTCTTC. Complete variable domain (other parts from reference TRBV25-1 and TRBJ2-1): EADIYQTPRYLVIGTGKKITLECSQTMGHDKMYWYQQDPGMELHLIHYSYGVNSTEKGDLSSESTVSRIRTEHFPLTLESARPSHTSQYLCASSEVRDVYNEQFFGPGTRLTVL.

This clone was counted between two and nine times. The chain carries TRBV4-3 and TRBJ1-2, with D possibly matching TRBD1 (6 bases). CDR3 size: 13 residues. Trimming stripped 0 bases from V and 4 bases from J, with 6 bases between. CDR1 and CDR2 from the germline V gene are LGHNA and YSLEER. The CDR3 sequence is CASSQDRGYGYTF. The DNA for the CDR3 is TGCGCCAGCAGCCAAGACAGGGGCTATGGCTACACCTTC.